This TCR beta chain was sequenced during a study of Graves' ophthalmopathy and Graves' hyperthyroidism. Study findings and constraints: The authors also found most expanded thyroid clonotypes above 0.001 frequency in blood. For predicting ophthalmopathy progression, the model had roughly 64% sensitivity and roughly 77% specificity.

The study amplified TCR beta CDR3 regions using RNA transcripts. HTBI-primed RT-PCR formed the first round, and a multiplex PCR formed the second. Each CDR3 protein is one row after TCRdb ran MiXCR on the multiplex PCR reads. Here the sample spans 580,000 or so distinct CDR3 sequences, about two fifths being singletons. The study recruited hyperthyroidism patients aged 18 to 65 who were newly diagnosed, under 2 months' duration. This clonotype has ten or more counts. Its target is unknown. Specimen: peripheral blood or thyroid tissue (not recorded which). The TCR was taken from an adult man with Graves' hyperthyroidism.

The CDR3 spells CSVRTLAGGRLFF. In nucleotides, the CDR3 is TGCAGCGTTCGCACCTTAGCCGGGGGACGTCTGTTTTTT. The chain is built from TRBV29-1 and TRBJ1-4; TRBD1 might be the D (5 bases). The CDR3 has 13 residues. From germline, CDR1 is SQVTM and CDR2 ANQGSEA. The V and J ends lost 5 bases and 14 bases respectively, with 21 bases between them.